Below, 19 T cell receptor beta chains from the same sample are listed, as sequenced in a study of cytomegalovirus exposure and HLA in healthy donors (dated by TCRdb to the late 2010s). Libraries came from the immunoSEQ multiplex PCR assay. The multiplex PCR relied on a mix of 60 forward primers for TCR Vbeta segments and 13 reverse primers for TCR Jbeta segments. TCRdb took over this immuneACCESS table, retaining in-frame rearrangements with V and J assigned. Such tables are incomplete; in checked studies, under half of the missing clones stem from an unresolved V gene, and the remainder is unexplained. Across this sample there are approximately 150,000 clones, with 66% seen only once. The biggest ten clones account for 6% to 8% of the sample. The specimen was PBMCs. The receptors were gathered from a woman between 55 and 75 years old in good health and CMV-seronegative.

V and J are TRBV6-5 and TRBJ2-1, with 10 bases identical to TRBD2. The CDR3 runs to 15 residues. CDR1 and CDR2 from the germline V gene are MNHEY and SVGAGI. With 2 bases clipped from V and 6 bases from J, the junction kept 4 bases outside the gene matches. The CDR3 here is CASSYSGGELNEQFF. CDR3 nucleotide sequence: TGTGCCAGCAGTTACAGCGGGGGGGAACTCAATGAGCAGTTCTTC.

This chain links TRBV7-6 with TRBJ2-3; possibly TRBD2 for D (5 bases). This CDR3 comprises 14 residues. Germline lookup yields CDR1 SGHVS and CDR2 FNYEAQ. The V gene lost 1 base and the J gene lost 6 bases, with 11 bases spanning the gap. This CDR3 is CASSLVSSGDTQYF. The CDR3 bases are TGTGCCAGCAGCTTAGTAAGCAGCGGTGATACGCAGTATTTT.

The DNA for the CDR3 is TGTGCCAGCAGCTTAGGGGGAGTATCAGAGACCCAGTACTTC. Protein: CASSLGGVSETQYF. The genes are TRBV7-8 and TRBJ2-5; TRBD2 is a possible D gene (5 bases). In germline, CDR1 is SGHVS, CDR2 FQNEAQ. The ends were cut back, 1 base at V and 4 bases at J, with 10 bases in the middle. The CDR3 runs to 14 residues.

The chain links TRBV9 to TRBJ1-3; a possible D gene is TRBD1 (5 bases). The CDR3 totals 15 residues. Germline assignment: CDR1 SGDLS and CDR2 YYNGEE. V lost 0 bases and J lost 2, with 9 bases in between. The CDR3 region has the DNA TGTGCCAGCAGCGTAGGGGGCACAACTGGAAACACCATATATTTT. Translating it yields CASSVGGTTGNTIYF.

This clone occurred a few times. Here the CDR3 DNA reads TGTGCCAGCAGAAGACAGGGGGGTTACGAGCAGTACTTC. It yields the protein CASRRQGGYEQYF. V and J are TRBV6-5 and TRBJ2-7; 9 bases are shared with TRBD1. The CDR3 runs 13 residues. Germline V lookup: CDR1 MNHEY, CDR2 SVGAGI. V gave up 6 bases and J gave up 4 bases; unmatched junction bases: 4.

In this sample, this clone turned up a few times. The J gene is TRBJ2-7, the V gene TRBV28; possibly TRBD1 for D (6 bases). Germline-derived CDR1 and CDR2 are MDHEN and SYDVKM. The CDR3 has 17 residues. Trimming took 5 bases from V and 2 from J, leaving 22 bases between them. This chain's CDR3 is CASSLISFGTPAYEQYF. The CDR3 DNA reads as TGTGCCAGCAGTCTAATTTCATTCGGGACACCGGCCTACGAGCAGTACTTC.

With respect to this clone: A junction boundary mismatches the germline segment, possibly from a read error. J is TRBJ2-5 and V is TRBV7-7; TRBD2 matches at 14 bases. CDR3 length: 19 residues. Germline V gene sequence: CDR1 SSHAT, CDR2 FNYEAQ (reference sequence). CDR3 coding DNA: TGTGCTAGCAGCTTAGGGGGACTAGCGGGGGCGACCCCCAGTGAGACCCAGTACTTC. Translation: CASSLGGLAGATPSETQYF.

The chain employs TRBV4-1 and TRBJ2-7, with D maybe TRBD2 (6 bases). Germline assignment: CDR1 MGHRA and CDR2 YSYEKL. The CDR3 runs to 13 residues. Trimming stripped 4 bases from V and 7 bases from J, with 14 bases between. The CDR3 coding sequence is TGCGCCAGCAGCCCCGGGAGTCTAGCGGAGCAGTACTTC. Translation gives CASSPGSLAEQYF.

The gene calls are TRBV6-5 and TRBJ1-1, with D perhaps matching TRBD1 (5 bases). CDR1 is MNHEY and CDR2 is SVGAGI in the germline V gene. The CDR3 loop spans 14 amino acids. Trimming pared 8 bases from V and 4 bases from J, leaving 17 bases between. The CDR3 protein is CASQWGLISTEAFF. The CDR3 DNA reads as TGTGCCAGCCAATGGGGACTTATTTCCACTGAAGCTTTCTTT.

V is TRBV12-5 and J is TRBJ2-5; the match to TRBD2 covers 7 bases. V lost 6 bases to trimming and J lost 2 bases; unmatched junction nucleotides: 6. The germline V gene has CDR1 LGHNT and CDR2 FRNRAP. The CDR3 totals 14 residues. CDR3 bases: TGTGCTAGTGGCCCCGGACTAGTACAAGAGACCCAGTACTTC. This encodes CASGPGLVQETQYF.

This rearrangement joins TRBV29-1 to TRBJ2-3, with D possibly TRBD1 on 6 matching bases. The CDR3 covers 14 residues. The germline V gene has CDR1 SQVTM and CDR2 ANQGSEA. This chain's CDR3 is CTPPEGEKADTQYF. The CDR3 coding sequence is TGCACCCCACCCGAGGGGGAGAAAGCAGATACGCAGTATTTT.

This chain links TRBV10-3 with TRBJ2-4; 16 bases are shared with TRBD2. Germline V lookup: CDR1 ENHRY, CDR2 SYGVKD. V shed 4 bases and J 12 bases; nucleotides not matched to a gene: 9. The CDR3 extends over 16 amino acids. CDR3 DNA: TGTGCCATCAGTGCGGGACTAGCGGGGGGGAGGGTCGATCAGTACTTC. This sequence encodes CAISAGLAGGRVDQYF.

The chain combines TRBV9 with TRBJ2-5; 8 nucleotides align to TRBD2. The CDR3 has 18 amino acids. Germline V gene lookup returns CDR1 SGDLS and CDR2 YYNGEE. V shed 0 bases, J shed 4 bases, and the junction held 14 bases outside the gene matches. CDR3 in amino acids: CASSVGLANARNPETQYF. The CDR3 DNA reads as TGTGCCAGCAGCGTAGGACTAGCGAATGCGCGGAATCCAGAGACCCAGTACTTC.

V is TRBV5-4 and J is TRBJ2-5; D is ambiguous. The germline V and J ends were trimmed by 0 bases and 5 bases, with 11 bases remaining between them. CDR3 length: 14 amino acids. Per germline, CDR1 SGHNT and CDR2 YYREEE (reference sequence). CDR3 region: CASSLGPGRETQYF. CDR3 nucleotides: TGTGCCAGCAGCTTGGGCCCTGGTCGGGAGACCCAGTACTTC.

The chain links TRBV7-9 to TRBJ2-1; perhaps TRBD1 as D (8 bases). V was pared by 1 base and J by 10 bases, with 17 bases between. CDR3 length: 15 amino acids. Looked up from germline, CDR1 is SEHNR and CDR2 is FQNEAQ (reference sequence). The CDR3 loop reads CASSLGTGRVGEQFF. The CDR3 DNA follows: TGTGCCAGCAGCTTAGGGACAGGGAGGGTAGGGGAGCAGTTCTTC.

The CDR3 coding sequence is TGCGCCAGCAGCTTGGCCAGCGGGAGGGCCGGTGAGCAGTTCTTC. Residues: CASSLASGRAGEQFF. V usage is TRBV5-1 and J usage is TRBJ2-1; TRBD2 aligns across 10 bases. V shed 0 bases and J 9 bases; nucleotides not matched to a gene: 6. There are 15 residues in the CDR3. CDR1 and CDR2 (germline): SGHRS, YFSETQ.

The chain employs TRBV5-1 and TRBJ2-7, with 16 bases matching TRBD2. Germline-derived CDR1 and CDR2 are SGHRS and YFSETQ. V trimming: 4 bases; J trimming: 1 base; junction bases outside the gene matches: 5. This CDR3 has 17 residues. Here the CDR3 reads CASSPGTSGGASYEQYF. The CDR3 DNA follows: TGCGCCAGCAGCCCTGGGACTAGCGGGGGGGCTTCCTACGAGCAGTACTTC.

The CDR3 DNA reads as TGTGCCAGCAGGATAGCGGGGGGCAGCACAGATACGCAGTATTTT. Translating gives CASRIAGGSTDTQYF. This chain links TRBV7-2 with TRBJ2-3, with 10 bases lining up with TRBD2. Per germline, CDR1 SGHTA and CDR2 FQGNSA. The V and J ends lost 6 bases and 0 bases, in that order; junction bases with no gene match: 3. This CDR3 contains 15 residues.

This clone was counted a few times. The chain joins TRBV28 to TRBJ2-2; the match to TRBD2 covers 8 bases. Germline lookup yields CDR1 MDHEN and CDR2 SYDVKM. V lost 7 bases, J lost 4 bases, and 8 bases stayed unmatched. The CDR3 is 15 amino acids. The CDR3 sequence: CASISGGGATGELFF. DNA of the CDR3: TGTGCCAGCATTTCGGGAGGGGGGGCCACCGGGGAGCTGTTTTTT.